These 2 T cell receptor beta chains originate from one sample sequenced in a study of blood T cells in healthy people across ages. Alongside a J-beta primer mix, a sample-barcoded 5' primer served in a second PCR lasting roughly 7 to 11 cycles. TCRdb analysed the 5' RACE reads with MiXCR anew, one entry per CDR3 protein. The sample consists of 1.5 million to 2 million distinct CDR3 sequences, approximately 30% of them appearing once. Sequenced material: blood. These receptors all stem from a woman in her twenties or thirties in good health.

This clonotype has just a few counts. CDR3 nucleotides: TGTGCCAGCAGAGCGCCTAGCGGGTCGTCCCAGTACTTC. Translating gives CASRAPSGSSQYF. V gene TRBV7-9 combines with J gene TRBJ2-5; 8 bases map to TRBD2. J was trimmed by 9 bases and V by 6 bases; bases with no gene match: 9. Germline V lookup: CDR1 SEHNR, CDR2 FQNEAQ (reference sequence). The CDR3 is 13 amino acids.

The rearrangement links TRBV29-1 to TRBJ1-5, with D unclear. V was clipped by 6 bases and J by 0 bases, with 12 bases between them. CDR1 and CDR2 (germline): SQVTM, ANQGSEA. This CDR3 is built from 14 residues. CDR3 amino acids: CSVQDGYSNQPQHF. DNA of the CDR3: TGCAGCGTCCAGGACGGTTATAGCAATCAGCCCCAGCATTTT.